The sequence of this T cell receptor (beta chain) was determined in a study of blood T cell repertoires in COVID-19. Study at large: The United States, Italy and Spain provided the acute and convalescent COVID-19 samples. Sources were T cells, B-cell-depleted T cells, or PBMCs; the material itself was cDNA or gDNA.

One Seattle source followed patients from active infection through their disease course. Original processing methods: Nucleated cell number was recorded as an estimate derived from reference gene primer amplification. Method: immunoSEQ multiplex PCR; TCRdb's copy keeps in-frame clones and lacks some. That table supplies the V and J calls and clone size; D and trimming were determined from the DNA. Among roughly 100,000 clones listed, roughly 89% were seen once. This clone was seen a single time. The sample consisted of peripheral blood. The receptor's source is a woman in her forties or fifties with COVID-19, enrolled during active disease.

CDR3 amino acids: CASRLQGAHTQYF. The CDR3 DNA follows: TGTGCCAGCAGATTACAGGGGGCCCATACGCAGTATTTT. The rearrangement uses TRBV27 and TRBJ2-3; 9 nucleotides agree with TRBD1. The J segment lost 7 bases and the V segment lost 6 bases, leaving 5 bases of the junction unmatched. This CDR3 region has 13 residues. CDR1 is MNHEY, CDR2 SMNVEV, per germline (reference sequence).